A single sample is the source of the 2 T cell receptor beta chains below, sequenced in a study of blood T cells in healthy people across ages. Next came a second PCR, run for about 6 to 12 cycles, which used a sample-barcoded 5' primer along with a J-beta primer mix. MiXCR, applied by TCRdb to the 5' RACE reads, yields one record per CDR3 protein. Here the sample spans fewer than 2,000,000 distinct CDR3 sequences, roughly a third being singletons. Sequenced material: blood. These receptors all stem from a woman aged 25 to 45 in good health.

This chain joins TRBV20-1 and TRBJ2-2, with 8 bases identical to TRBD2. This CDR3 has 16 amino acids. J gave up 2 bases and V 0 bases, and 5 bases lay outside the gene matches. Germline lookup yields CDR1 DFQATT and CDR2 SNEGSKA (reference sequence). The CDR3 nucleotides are TGCAGTGCTAGAGATCTCGCGGGAGGTAACACCGGGGAGCTGTTTTTT. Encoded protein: CSARDLAGGNTGELFF.

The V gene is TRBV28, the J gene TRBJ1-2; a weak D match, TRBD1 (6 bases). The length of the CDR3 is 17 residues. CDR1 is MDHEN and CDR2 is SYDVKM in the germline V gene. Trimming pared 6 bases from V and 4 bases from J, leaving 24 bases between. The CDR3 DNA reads TGTGCCAGCAGCCCCCCCCAAGGGGGGTACCACATCTATGGCTACACCTTC. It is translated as CASSPPQGGYHIYGYTF.